This TCR beta chain was recorded in a study of T-cell memory formation after mild COVID-19. Study findings and constraints: A second wave expanding day 15 to 37 was CD4+-biased; contracting clones were balanced. Researchers found some responding clones in pre-infection memory, a sign that cross-reactive memory joined. The study found contracting CD4+ clones mainly in CM and EM and contracting CD8+ clones in EMRA.

TCRdb called the 5' RACE reads again in MiXCR, with one record for every CDR3 protein. This table has roughly 35,000 distinct CDR3 sequences, about 21% appearing once. This clonotype was observed a few times. Antigen unknown. The CDR3 is 14 residues long. The germline CDR1 and CDR2 sequences are LGHDT and YNNKEL (reference sequence). Unmatched junction bases numbered 0, after V lost 3 bases and J lost 0 bases. Specimen: PBMCs or a T cell subset sorted from them (not recorded which). This receptor was identified in an adult who had mild COVID-19 (a few samples of this study predate the infection). Cell type and time point are not known. The chain combines TRBV3-1 with TRBJ2-3; 7 bases agree with TRBD2. The CDR3 here is CASSQRGSTDTQYF. The CDR3, as DNA: TGTGCCAGCAGCCAGCGGGGGAGCACAGATACGCAGTATTTT.